The text below deals with one T cell receptor (beta chain). TCRdb independently ran MiXCR on the RT-PCR reads; one entry per CDR3 protein. Altogether some 570,000 distinct CDR3 sequences are present, around 11% being singletons, with the ten largest covering 8% to 13%. The sample comes from a study of response to subunit inactivated influenza vaccine. The CDR3 is 10 amino acids. Trimming took 7 bases from V and 9 from J, leaving 10 bases between them. Germline-derived CDR1 and CDR2 are DFQATT and SNEGSKA (reference sequence). The same data also contributed to another study, on T cells expressing NK-cell markers. That paper states: Beta-chain TCR cDNA was generated via 5'RACE template switching with UMIs. Sequencing of TCR beta repertoires drew on sorted CD3+CD56+NKG2C+, CD3+CD56+NKG2C- and CD3+CD56-NKG2C+ T cells.

The receptor comes from a man aged 50-59 years who received an inactivated influenza vaccine. The chain joins TRBV20-1 to TRBJ2-1, with TRBD2 as a possible D gene (5 bases). Specimen: PBMCs from blood, collected on the day of vaccination. The CDR3 DNA follows: TGCAGTGTTCCTCGGGGTGAGCAGTTCTTC. The encoded protein is CSVPRGEQFF.